This T cell receptor (beta chain) was captured by sequencing in a study of shared T cell receptors in the human thymus. The assay was immunoSEQ multiplex PCR, and TCRdb's table has in-frame clones only and misses some. Of some 400,000 clones in the sample, roughly 94% were seen once. Germline lookup yields CDR1 SEHNR and CDR2 FQNEAQ (reference sequence). This CDR3 region has 12 residues. Trimming pared 5 bases from V and 7 bases from J, leaving 11 bases between. This receptor was obtained from a human donor. Sequenced material: thymocytes. The chain carries TRBV7-9 and TRBJ1-1; D might be TRBD1 (5 bases). The CDR3 sequence: CASSLEGVEAFF. CDR3 sequence (DNA): TGTGCCAGCAGCCTCGAAGGGGTTGAAGCTTTCTTT.